This T cell receptor beta chain was captured in a study of blood T cell repertoires in COVID-19. The wider study: Sources were T cells, B-cell-depleted T cells, or PBMCs; the material itself was cDNA or gDNA.

CDR3 length: 15 residues. V was pared by 6 bases and J by 3 bases, with 7 bases of the junction left unmatched. Germline-derived CDR1 and CDR2 are MNHEY and SVGAGI. Original methodology: Amplification of reference gene primers was used by the study to estimate nucleated cell counts. Profiling relied on immunoSEQ multiplex PCR, and the TCRdb table lists in-frame clones only, not all of them. The DNA was the basis for D and trimming; V, J and clone size are from that table. The table includes 330,000 or so clones, over 80% detected once. Researchers sorted participants into cohorts using their self-reported clinical history.

This clonotype was sampled from a man aged 30 to 45 who had recovered from COVID-19. The V call is TRBV6-5, the J call TRBJ2-2; 7 positions agree with TRBD1. Source material: PBMCs or T cells enriched from blood (not recorded which). The CDR3 DNA follows: TGTGCCAGCAGGAAGACAGGGATTTACACCGGGGAGCTGTTTTTT. Residues: CASRKTGIYTGELFF.